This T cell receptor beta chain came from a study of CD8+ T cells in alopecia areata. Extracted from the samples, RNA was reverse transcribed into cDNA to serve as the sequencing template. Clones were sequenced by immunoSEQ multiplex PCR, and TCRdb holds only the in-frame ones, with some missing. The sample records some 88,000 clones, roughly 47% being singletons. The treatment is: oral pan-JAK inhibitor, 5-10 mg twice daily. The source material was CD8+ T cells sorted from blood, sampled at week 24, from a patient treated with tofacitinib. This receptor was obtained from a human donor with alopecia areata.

The CDR3 protein is CASSSGYNEQFF. For the CDR3, the DNA is TGTGCCAGTAGTAGCGGCTACAATGAGCAGTTCTTC. V gene TRBV19 combines with J gene TRBJ2-1; D is ambiguous. Germline V CDR1 and CDR2: LNHDA, SQIVND (reference sequence). The V end lost 4 bases, the J end lost 3 bases, and 4 bases lay between the germline ends. The CDR3 contains 12 residues.